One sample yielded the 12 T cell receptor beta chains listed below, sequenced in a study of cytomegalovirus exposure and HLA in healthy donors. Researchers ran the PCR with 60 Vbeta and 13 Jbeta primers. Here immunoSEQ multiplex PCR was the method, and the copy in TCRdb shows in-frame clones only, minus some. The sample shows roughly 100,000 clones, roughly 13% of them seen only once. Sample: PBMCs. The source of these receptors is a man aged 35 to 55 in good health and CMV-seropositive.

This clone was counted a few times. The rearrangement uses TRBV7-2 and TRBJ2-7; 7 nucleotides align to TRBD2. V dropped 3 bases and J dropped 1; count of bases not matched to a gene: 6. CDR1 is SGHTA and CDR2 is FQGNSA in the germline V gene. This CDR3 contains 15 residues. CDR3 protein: CASSFIAGASYEQYF. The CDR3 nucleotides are TGTGCCAGCAGCTTTATCGCGGGAGCTTCCTACGAGCAGTACTTC.

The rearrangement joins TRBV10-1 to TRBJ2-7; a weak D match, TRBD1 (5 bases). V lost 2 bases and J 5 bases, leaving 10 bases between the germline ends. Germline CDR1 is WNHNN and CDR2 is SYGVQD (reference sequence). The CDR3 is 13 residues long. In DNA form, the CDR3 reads TGCGCCAGCAGTGAGGGGGCTGTCGACGAGCAGTACTTC. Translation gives CASSEGAVDEQYF.

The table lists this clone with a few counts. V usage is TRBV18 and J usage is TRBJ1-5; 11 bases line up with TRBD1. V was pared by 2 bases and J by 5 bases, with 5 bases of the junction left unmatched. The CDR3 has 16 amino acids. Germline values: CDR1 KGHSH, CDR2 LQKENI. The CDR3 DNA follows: TGTGCCAGCTCACCAGGCGGGACAGGGGGGGATCAGCCCCAGCATTTT. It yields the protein CASSPGGTGGDQPQHF.

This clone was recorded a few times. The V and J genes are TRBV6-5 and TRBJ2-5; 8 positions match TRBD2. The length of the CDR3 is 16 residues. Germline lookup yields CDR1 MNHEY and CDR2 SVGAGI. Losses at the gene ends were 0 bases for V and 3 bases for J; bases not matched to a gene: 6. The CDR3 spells CASSYSRPGLEETQYF. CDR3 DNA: TGTGCCAGCAGTTACTCGAGGCCGGGACTAGAAGAGACCCAGTACTTC.

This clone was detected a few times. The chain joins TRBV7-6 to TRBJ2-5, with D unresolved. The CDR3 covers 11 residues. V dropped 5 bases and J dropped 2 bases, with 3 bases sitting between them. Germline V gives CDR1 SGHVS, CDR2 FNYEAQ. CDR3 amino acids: CASSAQETQYF. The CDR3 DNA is TGTGCCAGCAGCGCGCAAGAGACCCAGTACTTC.

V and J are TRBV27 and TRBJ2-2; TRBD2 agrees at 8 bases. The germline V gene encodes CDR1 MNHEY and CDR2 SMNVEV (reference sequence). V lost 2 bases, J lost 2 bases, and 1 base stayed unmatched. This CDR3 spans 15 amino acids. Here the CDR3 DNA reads TGTGCCAGCAGTTTAGCGGGAGGTAACACCGGGGAGCTGTTTTTT. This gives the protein CASSLAGGNTGELFF.

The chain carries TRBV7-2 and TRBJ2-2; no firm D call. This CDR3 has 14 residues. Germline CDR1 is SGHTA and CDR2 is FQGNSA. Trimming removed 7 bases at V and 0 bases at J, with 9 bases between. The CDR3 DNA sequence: TGTGCCAGCAAACTCCTCGCGAACACCGGGGAGCTGTTTTTT. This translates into CASKLLANTGELFF.

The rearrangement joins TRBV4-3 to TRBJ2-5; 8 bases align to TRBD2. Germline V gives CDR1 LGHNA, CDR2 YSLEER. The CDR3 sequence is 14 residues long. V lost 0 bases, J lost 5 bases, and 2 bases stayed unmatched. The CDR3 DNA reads TGCGCCAGCAGCCAAGATGCTAGCGGGGAGACCCAGTACTTC. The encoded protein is CASSQDASGETQYF.

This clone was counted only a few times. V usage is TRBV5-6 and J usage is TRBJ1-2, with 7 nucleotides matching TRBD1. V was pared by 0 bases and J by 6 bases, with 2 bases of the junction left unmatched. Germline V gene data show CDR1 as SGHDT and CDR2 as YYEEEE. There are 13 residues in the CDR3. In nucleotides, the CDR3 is TGTGCCAGCAGCTTGGGACAGGGAGATGGCTACACCTTC. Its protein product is CASSLGQGDGYTF.

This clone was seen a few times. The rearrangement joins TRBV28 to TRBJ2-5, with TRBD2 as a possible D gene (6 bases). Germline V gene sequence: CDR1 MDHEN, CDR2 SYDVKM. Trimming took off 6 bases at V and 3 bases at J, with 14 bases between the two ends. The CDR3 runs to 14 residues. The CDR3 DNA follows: TGTGCCAGCAGATCCTCGGGGGTGGAAGAGACCCAGTACTTC. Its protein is CASRSSGVEETQYF.

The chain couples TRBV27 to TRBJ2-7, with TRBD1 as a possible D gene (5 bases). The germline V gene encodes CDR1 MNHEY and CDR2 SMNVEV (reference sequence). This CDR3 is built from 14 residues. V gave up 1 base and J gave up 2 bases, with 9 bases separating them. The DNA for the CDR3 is TGTGCCAGCAGTTTATATGACAGTACCTACGAGCAGTACTTC. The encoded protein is CASSLYDSTYEQYF.

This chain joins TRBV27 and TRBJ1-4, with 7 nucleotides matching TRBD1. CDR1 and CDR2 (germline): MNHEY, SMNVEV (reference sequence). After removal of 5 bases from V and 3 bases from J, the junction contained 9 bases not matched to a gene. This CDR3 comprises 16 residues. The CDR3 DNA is TGTGCCAGCAGTCGCCAAAGGGGGCGGGCTAATGAAAAACTGTTTTTT. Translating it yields CASSRQRGRANEKLFF.